The 29 T cell receptor beta chains listed next were all sequenced from one sample in a study of Tregs in tolerant kidney transplant recipients. Using immunoSEQ multiplex PCR, the repertoire was profiled, and TCRdb retains in-frame clones only, with some absent. The sample holds about 30,000 clones. The material was CD8+ T cells from blood, obtained before the transplant. All receptors derive from a human donor who received a combined kidney and bone marrow transplant.

As regards this clone: The read falls 3 residues short of the CDR3 end, and the missing part is taken from the germline J gene. This chain uses TRBV19 with TRBJ2-1, with a weak D call TRBD2 (6 bases). V dropped 7 bases and J dropped 4 bases, with 14 bases sitting between them. Per germline, CDR1 LNHDA and CDR2 SQIVND (reference sequence). The CDR3 consists of 14 residues. The CDR3 DNA, read in part, is TGTGCCAGTACGATTAGCGGCCGATACAATGAG. Translated, it gives CASTISGRYNE. The complete CDR3 protein is CASTISGRYNEQFF.

With respect to this clone: Coverage ceases 3 residues before the CDR3 finishes, and the germline J gene fills in the end. The chain uses TRBV7-9 and TRBJ2-5, with TRBD2 as a possible D gene (5 bases). Trimming pared 2 bases from V and 5 bases from J, leaving 6 bases between. Germline-derived CDR1 and CDR2 are SEHNR and FQNEAQ (reference sequence). The CDR3 extends over 12 amino acids. The DNA read from the CDR3 is TGTGCCAGCAGCTTATTAGCGGAGACC. Protein sequence: CASSLLAET. From start to end, the CDR3 is CASSLLAETQYF.

About this clone itself: The junction does not match germline at one end; this may be a read error. The missing CDR3 end, 3 residues past where the read stops, is filled in from the germline J gene. This rearrangement joins TRBV5-1 to TRBJ2-1, with D uncertain. Germline CDR1 and CDR2: SGHRS and YFSETQ. The CDR3 is made up of 15 amino acids. CDR3 DNA, as far as it was read: TGCGCCAGCACCTTGTACCATCCGGCCTACAATGAG. Protein product: CASTLYHPAYNE. Given in full, the CDR3 is CASTLYHPAYNEQFF.

On this clone: The missing CDR3 end, 3 residues past where the read stops, is filled in from the germline J gene. The genes are TRBV9 and TRBJ2-6, with D perhaps matching TRBD1 (5 bases). CDR1 SGDLS and CDR2 YYNGEE come from the germline V gene. Trimming took off 2 bases at V and 0 bases at J, with 18 bases between the two ends. The CDR3 consists of 19 residues. CDR3 DNA, as far as it was read: TGTGCCAGCAGCGTGGGGTGGGGCAGGGTAGGCTCTGGGGCCAACGTC. Its protein is CASSVGWGRVGSGANV. The CDR3 in full is CASSVGWGRVGSGANVLTF.

Concerning this clone itself: The read falls 3 residues short of the CDR3 end, and the missing part is taken from the germline J gene. The chain couples TRBV5-4 to TRBJ2-7; 7 bases are a match to TRBD2. V was clipped by 5 bases and J by 4 bases; unmatched bases: 12. The CDR3 is made up of 15 amino acids. Germline CDR1 and CDR2: SGHNT and YYREEE (reference sequence). The DNA read from the CDR3 is TGTGCCAGCAGTCTCCGCGAGGCGGGAGATTACGAG. This gives the protein CASSLREAGDYE. The full-length CDR3 reads as CASSLREAGDYEQYF.

As to this clone: The read comes to an end 3 residues before the CDR3 does, leaving the germline J gene to fill in the end. The V call is TRBV6-2 or TRBV6-3, the J call TRBJ2-1, with D unresolved. Germline lookup yields CDR1 MNHEY and CDR2 SVGEGT. This CDR3 contains 14 residues. V gave up 0 bases and J gave up 2 bases, with 5 bases separating them. The CDR3 spells CASSYSLTYNEQFF. CDR3 DNA (partial): TGTGCCAGCAGTTACTCCCTAACCTACAATGAG.

With regard to this clone: The read falls 3 residues short of the CDR3 end, and the missing part is taken from the germline J gene. The V and J genes are TRBV30 and TRBJ2-7; TRBD2 matches 9 bases. Germline values: CDR1 GTSNPN, CDR2 SVGIG (reference sequence). The CDR3 is made up of 15 amino acids. V shed 0 bases and J 3 bases; nucleotides not matched to a gene: 6. The CDR3 spells CAWSVASGILYEQYF. Incomplete CDR3 DNA: TGTGCCTGGAGTGTAGCTAGCGGGATACTCTACGAG. The full variable domain, in which reference TRBV30 and TRBJ2-7 provide the parts outside the CDR3, is SQTIHQWPATLVQPVGSPLSLECTVEGTSNPNLYWYRQAAGRGLQLLFYSVGIGQISSEVPQNLSASRPQDRQFILSSKKLLLSDSGFYLCAWSVASGILYEQYFGPGTRLTVT.

Worth noting for this clone: Read coverage stops 3 residues before the CDR3 terminus; the germline J gene supplies the remainder. J is TRBJ2-1 and V is TRBV5-1; 9 bases line up with TRBD1. The germline CDR1 and CDR2 sequences are SGHRS and YFSETQ. V shed 4 bases and J 0 bases; nucleotides not matched to a gene: 8. The CDR3 has 17 amino acids. The CDR3 bases that were read are TGCGCCAGCAGCACGGGACAGGGAATGAGCTCCTACAATGAG. Residues: CASSTGQGMSSYNE. In full, the CDR3 is CASSTGQGMSSYNEQFF.

The sequenced part of the CDR3 DNA is TGTGCCAGCAGTGACGAGCGGGGGGGGGACATT. It is translated as CASSDERGGDI. The entire CDR3 protein is CASSDERGGDIQYF. The chain couples TRBV2 to TRBJ2-4; 10 nucleotides agree with TRBD2. The missing CDR3 end, 3 residues past where the read stops, is filled in from the germline J gene. Losses at the gene ends were 3 bases for V and 8 bases for J; bases not matched to a gene: 4. Looked up from germline, CDR1 is SNHLY and CDR2 is FYNNEI. The CDR3 is made up of 14 amino acids.

About this clone itself: The read gets to within 3 residues of the CDR3 end, and the germline J gene fills in the rest. The chain couples TRBV29-1 to TRBJ2-1; TRBD2 agrees at 10 bases. The J segment lost 4 bases and the V segment lost 4 bases, leaving 4 bases of the junction unmatched. Germline V gene data show CDR1 as SQVTM and CDR2 as ANQGSEA. The CDR3 consists of 14 residues. Here the CDR3 reads CSVAPSGSYNEQFF. Incomplete CDR3 DNA: TGCAGCGTTGCCCCTAGCGGGAGTTACAATGAG.

Of note for this clone: The sequence runs out 3 residues before the end of the CDR3; the remainder is reconstructed from the germline J gene. This chain uses TRBV6-2 or TRBV6-3 with TRBJ2-1; D possibly corresponds to TRBD2 (5 bases). Germline V lookup: CDR1 MNHEY, CDR2 SVGEGT. V dropped 8 bases and J dropped 2 bases, with 13 bases sitting between them. This CDR3 has 14 amino acids. The DNA read from the CDR3 is TGTGCCAGCGGTGGAAGCGGACCCTACAATGAG. It translates to CASGGSGPYNE. The complete CDR3 protein is CASGGSGPYNEQFF.

To note about this clone: The read ends 3 residues shy of where the CDR3 ends; the end is completed using the germline J gene. The chain combines TRBV29-1 with TRBJ1-2; no firm D call. CDR3 length: 11 residues. Trimming took off 3 bases at V and 7 bases at J, with 9 bases between the two ends. Germline loops: CDR1 SQVTM, CDR2 ANQGSEA. The CDR3 bases that were read are TGCAGCGTTGACCCGGGTACTGGC. Translation gives CSVDPGTG. The CDR3 in full is CSVDPGTGYTF.

Regarding this clone: The observed sequence ends 3 residues before the CDR3 terminus, with the missing tail filled in from the germline J gene. The chain couples TRBV7-2 to TRBJ2-1; D possibly corresponds to TRBD1 (6 bases). The CDR3 covers 17 residues. Germline values: CDR1 SGHTA, CDR2 FQGNSA. V was cut by 0 bases and J by 7 bases, with 19 bases left in between. The CDR3 sequence: CASSLAGTGMGENEQFF. The covered CDR3 bases are TGTGCCAGCAGCTTAGCGGGTACAGGGATGGGCGAAAATGAG.

Comments on this clone: Sequencing ends 3 residues short of the CDR3 end; the germline J gene provides the rest. The chain links TRBV5-1 to TRBJ2-1; D is possibly TRBD2 (5 bases). The CDR3 sequence is 13 residues long. Looked up from germline, CDR1 is SGHRS and CDR2 is YFSETQ. Trimming took 0 bases from V and 8 from J, leaving 9 bases between them. Incomplete CDR3 DNA: TGCGCCAGCAGCTTGGTTAGCGAGCATGAG. Translation: CASSLVSEHE. The complete CDR3 reads CASSLVSEHEQFF. The full variable domain, its missing parts supplied by reference TRBV5-1 and TRBJ2-1, is KAGVTQTPRYLIKTRGQQVTLSCSPISGHRSVSWYQQTPGQGLQFLFEYFSETQRNKGNFPGRFSGRQFSNSRSEMNVSTLELGDSALYLCASSLVSEHEQFFGPGTRLTVL.

Comments on this clone: The read comes to an end 3 residues before the CDR3 does, leaving the germline J gene to fill in the end. This chain links TRBV29-1 with TRBJ2-1, with D hard to call. This CDR3 has 11 residues. Germline lookup yields CDR1 SQVTM and CDR2 ANQGSEA. The V end was cut by 4 bases, the J end by 9 bases, with 10 bases between. The CDR3 loop is CSVGTLLEQFF. CDR3 DNA, as far as it was read: TGCAGCGTTGGCACTCTGCTTGAG.

On this clone: The CDR3 extends 3 residues past the end of the read, so its final part is completed from the germline J gene. This chain links TRBV28 with TRBJ2-1; 9 bases are shared with TRBD1. The CDR3 covers 15 residues. V dropped 5 bases and J dropped 3; count of bases not matched to a gene: 5. Germline CDR1 MDHEN, CDR2 SYDVKM. Incomplete CDR3 DNA: TGTGCCAGCAGTGAGGGACAGGGAGACTACAATGAG. Protein: CASSEGQGDYNE. From start to end, the CDR3 is CASSEGQGDYNEQFF. The full variable domain, rest sourced from reference TRBV28 and TRBJ2-1, is DVKVTQSSRYLVKRTGEKVFLECVQDMDHENMFWYRQDPGLGLRLIYFSYDVKMKEKGDIPEGYSVSREKKERFSLILESASTNQTSMYLCASSEGQGDYNEQFFGPGTRLTVL.

The CDR3: CASSEPGVVPYEQYF. The DNA read from the CDR3 is TGTGCCAGCAGTGAACCAGGAGTAGTTCCCTACGAG. The rearrangement joins TRBV2 to TRBJ2-7; no firm D call. Read data end 3 residues before the CDR3 end; the end is taken from the germline J gene. Trimming left V 2 bases short and J 2 bases short, with 13 bases between. The CDR3 has 15 amino acids. Germline loops: CDR1 SNHLY, CDR2 FYNNEI.

About this clone itself: Sequencing ends 3 residues short of the CDR3 end; the germline J gene provides the rest. The J gene is TRBJ1-1, the V gene TRBV11-2; no reliable D call. CDR1 is SGHAT and CDR2 is FQNNGV in the germline V gene. The V and J ends lost 3 bases and 5 bases respectively, with 7 bases between them. This CDR3 has 12 amino acids. Here the CDR3 reads CASSFGDTEAFF. CDR3 bases read: TGTGCCAGCAGCTTCGGGGATACTGAA.

Comment on this clone: The sequence runs out 3 residues before the end of the CDR3; the remainder is reconstructed from the germline J gene. The J gene is TRBJ2-3, the V gene TRBV7-9; tentative D call: TRBD1 (5 bases). The length of the CDR3 is 13 residues. Germline values: CDR1 SEHNR, CDR2 FQNEAQ (reference sequence). The V gene lost 6 bases and the J gene lost 3 bases, with 10 bases spanning the gap. This CDR3 reads CASRPDRTDTQYF. The part of the CDR3 DNA that was read is TGTGCCAGCAGACCAGACAGAACAGATACG.

As to this clone: The CDR3 end falls 3 residues outside the read, so it is completed with the germline J gene. The chain uses TRBV2 and TRBJ2-1, with D possibly matching TRBD2 (5 bases). This CDR3 contains 16 residues. Germline CDR1 is SNHLY and CDR2 is FYNNEI. Trimming removed 3 bases at V and 0 bases at J, with 12 bases between. The CDR3 loop is CASSDPTSYSYNEQFF. The sequenced part of the CDR3 DNA is TGTGCCAGCAGTGACCCAACTAGTTACTCCTACAATGAG.

A remark on this clone: The read terminates 3 residues ahead of where the CDR3 ends, so the germline J gene completes it. The chain combines TRBV18 with TRBJ2-7; D gene unclear. V was cut by 3 bases and J by 0 bases, with 9 bases left in between. The CDR3 extends over 14 amino acids. Germline V gene lookup returns CDR1 KGHSH and CDR2 LQKENI. This CDR3 is CASSPLRRSYEQYF. Partial CDR3 DNA: TGTGCCAGCTCACCCTTGCGGCGCTCCTACGAG.

A word on this clone: The read stops 3 residues short of the end of the CDR3; the missing end is completed from the germline J gene. The chain links TRBV19 to TRBJ2-2; weak D call: TRBD1 (6 bases). CDR3 size: 18 residues. Germline V CDR1 and CDR2: LNHDA, SQIVND (reference sequence). Trimming took off 4 bases at V and 3 bases at J, with 21 bases between the two ends. The CDR3 reads CASSSQVHRDMYTGELFF. CDR3 DNA, as far as it was read: TGTGCCAGTAGTAGTCAAGTCCATCGGGACATGTACACCGGGGAG.

Concerning this clone: The CDR3 end is not reached by the read, which stops 3 residues before it; the germline J gene fills it in. The chain has TRBV5-6 and TRBJ2-1; possibly TRBD1 for D (5 bases). This CDR3 comprises 15 residues. Trimming removed 3 bases at V and 4 bases at J, with 14 bases between. Germline CDR1 is SGHDT and CDR2 is YYEEEE. Incomplete CDR3 DNA: TGTGCCAGCAGCTCAGGACACATCTTTTACAATGAG. This sequence encodes CASSSGHIFYNE. The complete CDR3 reads CASSSGHIFYNEQFF. Full variable domain (remainder filled in from reference TRBV5-6 and TRBJ2-1): DAGVTQSPTHLIKTRGQQVTLRCSPKSGHDTVSWYQQALGQGPQFIFQYYEEEERQRGNFPDRFSGHQFPNYSSELNVNALLLGDSALYLCASSSGHIFYNEQFFGPGTRLTVL.

Concerning this clone itself: With the read ending 3 residues before the CDR3 end, the germline J gene is used to fill in that end. J is TRBJ1-6 and V is TRBV6-1; D is possibly TRBD1 (6 bases). This CDR3 comprises 15 residues. Germline CDR1 MNHNS, CDR2 SASEGT. The V and J ends lost 4 bases and 7 bases respectively, with 14 bases between them. CDR3: CASSVQGAENSPLHF. The DNA read from the CDR3 is TGTGCCAGCAGTGTACAGGGAGCGGAAAATTCACCC.

For this clone: The CDR3 end is not reached by the read, which stops 3 residues before it; the germline J gene fills it in. The chain recombines TRBV4-1 with TRBJ1-6; D not certain. Germline V gene lookup returns CDR1 MGHRA and CDR2 YSYEKL. The CDR3 is 13 amino acids. Trimming removed 1 base from V and 8 bases from J, with 6 bases in between. CDR3 loop: CASSQGPDSPLHF. Partial CDR3 DNA: TGCGCCAGCAGCCAAGGGCCAGATTCACCC.

With respect to this clone: The read is 3 residues too short to cover the CDR3 end, so that end is filled in from the germline J gene. V is TRBV7-9 and J is TRBJ2-7, with TRBD1 matching over 9 bases. The J segment lost 4 bases and the V segment lost 6 bases, leaving 4 bases of the junction unmatched. The CDR3 contains 13 residues. Germline lookup yields CDR1 SEHNR and CDR2 FQNEAQ (reference sequence). CDR3 loop: CASRQGQGYEQYF. CDR3 bases read: TGTGCCAGCAGACAGGGACAGGGATACGAG.

Remarks on this clone: The read ends 3 residues shy of where the CDR3 ends; the end is completed using the germline J gene. The genes are TRBV7-2 and TRBJ1-1; D may be TRBD1 (5 bases). This CDR3 comprises 13 residues. Germline CDR1 reads SGHTA; CDR2 reads FQGNSA. V shed 3 bases and J shed 1 base, with 6 bases lying between them. CDR3 DNA, as far as it was read: TGTGCCAGCAGCTTTAGGGGGAACACTGAA. Translation gives CASSFRGNTE. From start to end, the CDR3 is CASSFRGNTEAFF.

For this clone: The junction shows a germline mismatch at one end, possibly a read error. The CDR3 end lies 3 residues beyond the end of the read and is filled in from the germline J gene. The V call is TRBV4-2, the J call TRBJ2-7; 11 nucleotides align to TRBD2. CDR1 is LGHNA and CDR2 is YNFKEQ in the germline V gene. This CDR3 region has 15 residues. The CDR3 loop is CASTVGLADTNEQYF. The CDR3 bases that were read are TGCGCCAGCACCGTGGGACTAGCGGACACCAACGAG.

Remarks on this clone: The read terminates 3 residues ahead of where the CDR3 ends, so the germline J gene completes it. J is TRBJ1-5 and V is TRBV19, with a possible D match to TRBD1 (6 bases). Trimming removed 3 bases at V and 7 bases at J, with 13 bases between. Germline lookup yields CDR1 LNHDA and CDR2 SQIVND (reference sequence). This CDR3 has 14 amino acids. The CDR3 region is CASSIRGAGQPQHF. CDR3 DNA, as far as it was read: TGTGCCAGTAGTATTCGGGGGGCGGGGCAGCCC.